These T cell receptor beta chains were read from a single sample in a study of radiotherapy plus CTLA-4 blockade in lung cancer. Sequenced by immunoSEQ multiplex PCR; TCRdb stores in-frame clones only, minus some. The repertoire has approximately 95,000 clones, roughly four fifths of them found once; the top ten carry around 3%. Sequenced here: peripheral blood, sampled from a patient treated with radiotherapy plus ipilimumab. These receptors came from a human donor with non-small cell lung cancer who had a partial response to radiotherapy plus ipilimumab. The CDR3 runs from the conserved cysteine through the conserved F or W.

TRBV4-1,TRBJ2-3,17,CASSHVEASGKTDTQYF
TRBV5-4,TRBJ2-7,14,CASSLLGITYEQYF
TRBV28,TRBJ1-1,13,CASAKGGRTEAFF
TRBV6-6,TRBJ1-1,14,CASSRTAEDTEAFF
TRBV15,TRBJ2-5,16,CATSRTSGRRGETQYF
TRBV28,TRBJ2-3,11,CASRGADTQYF
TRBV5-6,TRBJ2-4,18,CASSLGQGAYLAKNIQYF
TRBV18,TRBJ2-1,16,CASSPLSGGSYNEQFF
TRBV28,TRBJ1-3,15,CASSRGSSHGNTIYF
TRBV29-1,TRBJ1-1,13,CSAAEGTNTEAFF
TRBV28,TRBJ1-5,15,CASSSGTGGNQPQHF
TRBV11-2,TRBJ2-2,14,CASSLVRGTGELFF
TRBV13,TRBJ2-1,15,CASSFGGRGPDEQFF
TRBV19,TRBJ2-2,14,CASSIIQRGGELFF
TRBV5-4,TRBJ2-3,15,CASSLVWAQGDTQYF
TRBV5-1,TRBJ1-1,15,CASSSSRGRHTEAFF
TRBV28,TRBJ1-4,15,CASSPGTGGNEKLFF
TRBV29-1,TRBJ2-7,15,CSVEGTGLAAYEQYF
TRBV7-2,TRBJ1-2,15,CASSLGTGIPYGYTF
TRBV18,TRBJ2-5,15,CASSPPDGYQETQYF
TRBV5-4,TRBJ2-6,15,CASSLGVSGANVLTF
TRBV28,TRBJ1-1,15,CASSSPGQIRTEAFF
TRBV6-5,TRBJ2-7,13,CASSEGGTYEQYF
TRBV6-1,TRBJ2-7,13,CASSESRGYEQYF